This TCR beta chain is from a study of shared T cell receptors in the human thymus. Deletions cut 5 bases from V and 2 bases from J, with 16 bases between. Germline assignment: CDR1 SEHNR and CDR2 FQNEAQ (reference sequence). The CDR3 has 16 residues. Generated by immunoSEQ multiplex PCR, the TCRdb table keeps only in-frame clones and is missing some. The table has about 540,000 clones, more than 75% seen once. Separately, the same data were catalogued under a study of human thymus T cells.

The TCR originated in a boy under two years old with a congenital heart defect. The chain employs TRBV7-9 and TRBJ2-1; tentatively, D is TRBD1 (6 bases). Sequenced input: thymocytes. This CDR3 reads CASSRDTGEAYNEQFF. DNA of the CDR3: TGTGCCAGCAGCAGGGACACGGGCGAGGCCTACAATGAGCAGTTCTTC.